This is a list of T cell receptor beta chains from one sample in a study of T cells in Graves' hyperthyroidism and ophthalmopathy. Using its own MiXCR run on the multiplex PCR reads, TCRdb lists one record per CDR3 protein. This table has a few hundred thousand distinct CDR3 sequences, 15% to 18% appearing once. The sequenced sample was blood. The receptors stem from a young woman with Graves' hyperthyroidism. Each CDR3 is given with its conserved first and last residue. The order of the fields is clone size, CDR3 length, V gene, J gene, D gene, CDR3 DNA, CDR3 protein. D genes are given only for firm matches. Clone size is shown for a subset of rows, as once, few, many or a class of expanded clone.

many	14	TRBV27	TRBJ2-2	NA	TGTGCCAGCAGTTTATCCCTCTATGTCGGGGAGCTGTTTTTT	CASSLSLYVGELFF
many	12	TRBV7-9	TRBJ2-2	TRBD2	TGTGCCAGCACCGGGGGGTTCGGGGAGCTGTTTTTT	CASTGGFGELFF
many	14	TRBV12-3/TRBV12-4	TRBJ2-7	TRBD2	TGTGCCAGCAGTTTTGGGACTAGGGTCGGCGAGCAGTACTTC	CASSFGTRVGEQYF
NA	16	TRBV20-1	TRBJ2-1	TRBD2	TGCAGTGCCAGCCCCTGGAGCGGGGGACCATACAATGAGCAGTTCTTC	CSASPWSGGPYNEQFF
NA	13	TRBV20-1	TRBJ2-2	NA	TGCAGTGCTAGAGAACAGGCTGCCGGGGAGCTGTTTTTT	CSAREQAAGELFF
many	17	TRBV30	TRBJ1-3	NA	TGTGCCTGGAGTTCAAATCGGCGGGCCCTATGGGGAAACACCATATATTTT	CAWSSNRRALWGNTIYF
NA	12	TRBV29-1	TRBJ1-2	NA	TGCAGCGTTGACGGGGGGCGCTATGGCTACACCTTC	CSVDGGRYGYTF
many	15	TRBV7-3	TRBJ2-1	NA	TGTGCCAGCAGCTTAAATGGGGGGGCGGGAAATGAGCAGTTCTTC	CASSLNGGAGNEQFF
many	14	TRBV6-1	TRBJ2-1	TRBD2	TGTGCCAGCACATTTCTAGCGGGGAACAATGAGCAGTTCTTC	CASTFLAGNNEQFF
many	13	TRBV12-3/TRBV12-4	TRBJ2-4	NA	TGTGCCAGCAGCCCGTCGGGGCGGTACATTCAGTACTTC	CASSPSGRYIQYF
few	13	TRBV10-3	TRBJ2-5	TRBD2	TGTGCCATCAGTCCCGGGAGGGGGGAGACCCAGTACTTC	CAISPGRGETQYF
many	12	TRBV11-3	TRBJ2-5	NA	TGTGCCAGCAGCGGAGGCGGTGGGACCCAGTACTTC	CASSGGGGTQYF
many	13	TRBV3-1	TRBJ2-1	TRBD2	TGTGCCAGCAGCCCAGGACTAGAGTATGAGCAGTTCTTC	CASSPGLEYEQFF
NA	14	TRBV12-3/TRBV12-4	TRBJ1-3	NA	TGTGCCAGCACTGCTCTTCCCTCTGGAAACACCATATATTTT	CASTALPSGNTIYF
many	13	TRBV12-3/TRBV12-4	TRBJ1-1	NA	TGTGCCGGCATGGGACAAAATTCGGGTCTGGCTTTCTTT	CAGMGQNSGLAFF
NA	15	TRBV6-1	TRBJ2-1	TRBD2	TGTGCCAGCAGTGAAGCTAGCGGGGGGTACAATGAGCAGTTCTTC	CASSEASGGYNEQFF
many	13	TRBV12-3/TRBV12-4	TRBJ1-1	NA	TGTGCCAGCAGTTTTATAAGGAACACTGAAGCTTTCTTT	CASSFIRNTEAFF
NA	15	TRBV6-1	TRBJ2-3	TRBD1	TGTGCCAGCAGCCTGACAGGGTATAAAACAGATACGCAGTATTTT	CASSLTGYKTDTQYF